This record concerns one T cell receptor beta chain sequence. The CDR3 extends over 15 amino acids. The germline V gene encodes CDR1 SGHAT and CDR2 FQNNGV. Trimming took off 1 base at V and 0 bases at J, with 7 bases between the two ends. Authors' methods: It was from reference gene primer amplification that nucleated cell counts were estimated. Method: immunoSEQ multiplex PCR; TCRdb's copy keeps in-frame clones and lacks some. The V and J calls and clone size are taken from that table; D and trimming were inferred from the DNA. Here the sample spans about 160,000 clones, approximately 91% being singletons. The record originates from a study of blood T cell repertoires in COVID-19. Study information: In each case, the material was cDNA or gDNA derived from T cells, B-cell-depleted T cells, or PBMCs.

This chain uses TRBV11-2 with TRBJ1-3; D not resolved. The specimen was peripheral blood. This receptor was obtained from a young man with acute or convalescent COVID-19. The CDR3 protein is CASSLASSSGNTIYF. The CDR3 region has the DNA TGTGCCAGCAGCTTAGCCTCGAGCTCTGGAAACACCATATATTTT.